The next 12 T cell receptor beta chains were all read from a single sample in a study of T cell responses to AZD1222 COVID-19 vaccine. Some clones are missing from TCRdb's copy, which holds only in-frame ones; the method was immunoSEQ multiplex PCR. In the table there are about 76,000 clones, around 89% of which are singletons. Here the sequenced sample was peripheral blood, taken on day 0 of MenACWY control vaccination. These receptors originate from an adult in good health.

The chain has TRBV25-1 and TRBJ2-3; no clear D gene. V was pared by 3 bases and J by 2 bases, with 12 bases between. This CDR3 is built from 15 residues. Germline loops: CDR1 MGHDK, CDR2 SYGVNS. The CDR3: CASSDVRSFTDTQYF. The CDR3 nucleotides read TGTGCCAGCAGTGATGTTCGCTCATTCACAGATACGCAGTATTTT.

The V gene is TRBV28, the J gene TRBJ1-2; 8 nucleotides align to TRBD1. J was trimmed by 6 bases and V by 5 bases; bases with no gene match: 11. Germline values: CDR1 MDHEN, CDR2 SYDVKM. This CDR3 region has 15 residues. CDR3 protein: CASSPHTDRVDGYTF. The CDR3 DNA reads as TGTGCCAGCAGTCCTCATACGGACAGGGTTGATGGCTACACCTTC.

In DNA form, the CDR3 reads TGTGCCAGCAGCGACGTAGAGGGAGGGGGGGAAAAACTGTTTTTT. Translation: CASSDVEGGGEKLFF. This rearrangement joins TRBV9 to TRBJ1-4, with D maybe TRBD1 (6 bases). The ends were cut back, 3 bases at V and 8 bases at J, with 17 bases in the middle. Looked up from germline, CDR1 is SGDLS and CDR2 is YYNGEE. This CDR3 is built from 15 residues.

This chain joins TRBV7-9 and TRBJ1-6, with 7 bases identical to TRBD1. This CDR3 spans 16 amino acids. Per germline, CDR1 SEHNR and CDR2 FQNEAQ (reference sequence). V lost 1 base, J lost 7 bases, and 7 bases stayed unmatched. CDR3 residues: CASSLGVGQPNSPLHF. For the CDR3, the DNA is TGTGCCAGCAGCTTAGGTGTGGGACAGCCGAATTCACCCCTCCACTTT.

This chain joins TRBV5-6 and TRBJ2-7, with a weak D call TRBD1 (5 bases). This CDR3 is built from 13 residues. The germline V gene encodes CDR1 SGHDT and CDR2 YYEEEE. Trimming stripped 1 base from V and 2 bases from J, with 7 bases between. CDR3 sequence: CASSLKGPYEQYF. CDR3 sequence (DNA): TGTGCCAGCAGCTTGAAGGGGCCCTACGAGCAGTACTTC. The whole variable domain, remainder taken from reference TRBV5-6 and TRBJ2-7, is DAGVTQSPTHLIKTRGQQVTLRCSPKSGHDTVSWYQQALGQGPQFIFQYYEEEERQRGNFPDRFSGHQFPNYSSELNVNALLLGDSALYLCASSLKGPYEQYFGPGTRLTVT.

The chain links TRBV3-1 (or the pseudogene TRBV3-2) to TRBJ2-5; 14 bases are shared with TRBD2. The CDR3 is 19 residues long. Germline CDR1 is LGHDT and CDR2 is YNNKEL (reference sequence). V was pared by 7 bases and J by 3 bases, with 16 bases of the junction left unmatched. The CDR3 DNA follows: TGTGCCAGCACCTACTCCAGACTAGCGGGAGGGCCCGGGGAAGAGACCCAGTACTTC. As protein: CASTYSRLAGGPGEETQYF.

CDR3 DNA sequence: TGTGCCAGCAGCTTGGCGCCAACTGATGTAGAAAAACTGTTTTTT. It yields the protein CASSLAPTDVEKLFF. This sequence joins TRBV5-5 and TRBJ1-4; D gene ambiguous. CDR3 length equals 15 residues. The V gene's germline CDR1 is SGHKS and CDR2 YYEKEE (reference sequence). V was pared by 0 bases and J by 8 bases, with 14 bases between.

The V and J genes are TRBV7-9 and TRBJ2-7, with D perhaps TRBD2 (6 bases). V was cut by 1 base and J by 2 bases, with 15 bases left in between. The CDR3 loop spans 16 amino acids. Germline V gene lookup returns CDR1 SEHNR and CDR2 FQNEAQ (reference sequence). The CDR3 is CASSLVSGRTTYEQYF. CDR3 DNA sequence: TGTGCCAGCAGCTTAGTATCCGGGAGAACGACCTACGAGCAGTACTTC.

The CDR3 DNA reads as TGTGCCAGCAGCACTTTGGATGGCGGTAGCACAGATACGCAGTATTTT. The encoded protein is CASSTLDGGSTDTQYF. The chain combines TRBV9 with TRBJ2-3; D unclear. This CDR3 comprises 16 residues. V lost 4 bases and J 0 bases, leaving 15 bases between the germline ends. The germline gives CDR1 SGDLS, CDR2 YYNGEE.

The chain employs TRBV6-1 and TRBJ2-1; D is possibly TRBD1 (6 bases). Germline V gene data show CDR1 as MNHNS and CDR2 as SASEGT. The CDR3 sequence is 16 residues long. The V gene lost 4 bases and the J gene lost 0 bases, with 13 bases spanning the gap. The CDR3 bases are TGTGCCAGCAGTGCACCGACAGGTGCCTCCTACAATGAGCAGTTCTTC. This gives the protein CASSAPTGASYNEQFF.

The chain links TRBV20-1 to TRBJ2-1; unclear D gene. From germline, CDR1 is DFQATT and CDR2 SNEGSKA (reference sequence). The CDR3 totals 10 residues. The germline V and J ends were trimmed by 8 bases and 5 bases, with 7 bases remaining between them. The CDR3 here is CSWWNNEQFF. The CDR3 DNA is TGCAGTTGGTGGAACAATGAGCAGTTCTTC.

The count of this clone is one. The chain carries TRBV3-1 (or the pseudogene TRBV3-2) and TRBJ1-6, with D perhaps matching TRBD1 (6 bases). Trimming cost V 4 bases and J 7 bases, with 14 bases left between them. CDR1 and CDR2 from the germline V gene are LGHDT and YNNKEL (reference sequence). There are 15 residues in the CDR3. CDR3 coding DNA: TGTGCCAGCAGCCGGGGGCAGGGGACCAATTCACCCCTCCACTTT. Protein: CASSRGQGTNSPLHF.